This T cell receptor (beta chain) was found in a study of chemoradiotherapy in HPV16-positive cancers. Germline V gene sequence: CDR1 LNHDA, CDR2 SQIVND (reference sequence). V was trimmed by 2 bases and J by 4 bases, leaving 11 bases between them. CDR3 size: 14 residues. TCRdb's table, derived via immunoSEQ multiplex PCR, lists solely in-frame clones and lacks some. The data contain fewer than 6,500 clones, 85% to 90% of them singletons. Material: tumor tissue, obtained from a patient who underwent chemoradiotherapy. This chain uses TRBV19 with TRBJ1-2; D is unresolved. This clonotype originated in a human donor with HPV-associated anogenital cancer. In nucleotides, the CDR3 is TGTGCCAGTAGTATAAGAGGAAGTCCCTATGGCTACACCTTC. Protein: CASSIRGSPYGYTF.